These T cell receptor beta chains were read from a single sample in a study of cytotoxic CD8 clonotypes in ibrutinib-treated CLL. Repertoires were generated with immunoSEQ multiplex PCR, while TCRdb's copy carries only in-frame clones and drops some. Counted here are about 130,000 clones, around 80% occurring once; the ten biggest clones make up 2.5% to 3.5%. This sample comprised PBMCs, obtained after 24 months of ibrutinib treatment. The receptor source for this set is a human donor with chronic lymphocytic leukemia. CDR3s include the opening cysteine and the closing phenylalanine or tryptophan. A D gene is named only where the DNA matches it firmly. Size tells how often a clone was seen (once, few, many) or the class of an expanded clone, and some rows leave it out.

.	14	TRBJ1-6	TRBV7-6	.	CASSLGQGSSPLHF	TGTGCCAGCAGCTTAGGGCAGGGTAGTTCACCCCTCCACTTT
TRBD1	14	TRBJ1-5	TRBV19	.	CASSGTGFTQPQHF	TGTGCCAGTAGTGGGACAGGGTTTACTCAGCCCCAGCATTTT
TRBD1	15	TRBJ1-1	TRBV7-9	.	CASSRQGVGNTEAFF	TGTGCCAGCAGCAGACAGGGAGTGGGGAACACTGAAGCTTTCTTT
.	14	TRBJ1-3	TRBV9	few	CASSVSGLGNTIYF	TGTGCCAGCAGCGTATCGGGGTTAGGAAACACCATATATTTT
.	11	TRBJ2-3	TRBV19	few	CASSAADTQYF	TGTGCCAGTAGTGCAGCAGATACGCAGTATTTT
.	13	TRBJ1-1	TRBV25-1	.	CASSDQGPQGAFF	TGTGCCAGCAGCGATCAGGGGCCCCAGGGAGCTTTCTTT
.	14	TRBJ1-4	TRBV7-9	.	CASSLRSPNEKLFF	TGTGCCAGCAGCTTACGGTCCCCCAATGAAAAACTGTTTTTT
TRBD1	15	TRBJ2-7	TRBV5-5	.	CASSLAWTGSYEQYF	TGTGCCAGCAGCTTGGCCTGGACAGGGTCTTACGAGCAGTACTTC
.	14	TRBJ2-7	TRBV30	.	CAWSVGGSLYEQYF	TGTGCCTGGAGTGTGGGGGGATCGTTGTACGAGCAGTACTTC
TRBD1	13	TRBJ2-7	TRBV29-1	once	CSVGQGVPGEQYF	TGCAGCGTTGGACAGGGAGTCCCGGGGGAGCAGTACTTC
.	15	TRBJ1-1	TRBV19	.	CASSMERGFLTEAFF	TGTGCCAGTAGTATGGAGAGGGGTTTCCTCACTGAAGCTTTCTTT
TRBD1	15	TRBJ2-7	TRBV19	.	CASSPSTGGSYEQYF	TGTGCCAGTAGTCCCTCGACAGGGGGCTCCTACGAGCAGTACTTC
.	15	TRBJ1-4	TRBV6-1	.	CASSTRLNRDEKLFF	TGTGCCAGCAGTACCCGGCTTAACCGGGATGAAAAACTGTTTTTT
TRBD1	13	TRBJ1-2	TRBV5-4	.	CASSQQGLNGYTF	TGTGCCAGCAGTCAACAGGGGTTGAATGGCTACACCTTC
.	13	TRBJ1-1	TRBV11-2	.	CASSRTLTGEAFF	TGTGCCAGCAGCCGGACACTTACAGGAGAAGCTTTCTTT
TRBD2	18	TRBJ2-5	TRBV7-6	.	CASSPEGGLAGGQETQYF	TGTGCCAGCAGCCCTGAAGGGGGACTAGCGGGGGGACAAGAGACCCAGTACTTC
TRBD2	15	TRBJ2-5	TRBV2	.	CASSPRTSSGETQYF	TGTGCCAGCAGCCCACGGACTAGTTCTGGAGAGACCCAGTACTTC
TRBD1	14	TRBJ1-5	TRBV6-5	.	CASREGASNQPQHF	TGTGCCAGCCGGGAGGGGGCAAGCAATCAGCCCCAGCATTTT
TRBD2	14	TRBJ2-1	TRBV2	.	CATLLAGGHNEQFF	TGTGCCACCTTACTAGCGGGGGGTCACAATGAGCAGTTCTTC
TRBD1	18	TRBJ2-6	TRBV6-1	few	CASSEAQDRGLGANVLTF	TGTGCCAGCAGTGAAGCTCAGGACAGGGGGCTTGGGGCCAACGTCCTGACTTTC
TRBD1	13	TRBJ2-5	TRBV19	once	CATRTGGPETQYF	TGTGCCACCCGGACAGGGGGGCCAGAGACCCAGTACTTC
TRBD2	15	TRBJ2-2	TRBV30	.	CAWRGPIGGFGELFF	TGTGCCTGGAGGGGACCCATCGGGGGGTTCGGGGAGCTGTTTTTT
.	15	TRBJ2-1	TRBV9	once	CASSVELYGYNEQFF	TGTGCCAGCAGCGTAGAACTGTACGGATACAATGAGCAGTTCTTC
.	15	TRBJ2-2	TRBV5-1	.	CASSLDDANTGELFF	TGCGCCAGCAGCTTGGATGACGCGAACACCGGGGAGCTGTTTTTT
TRBD1	16	TRBJ2-7	TRBV7-2	.	CASSLALTGPPYEQYF	TGTGCCAGCAGCTTAGCGCTGACAGGGCCCCCCTACGAGCAGTACTTC